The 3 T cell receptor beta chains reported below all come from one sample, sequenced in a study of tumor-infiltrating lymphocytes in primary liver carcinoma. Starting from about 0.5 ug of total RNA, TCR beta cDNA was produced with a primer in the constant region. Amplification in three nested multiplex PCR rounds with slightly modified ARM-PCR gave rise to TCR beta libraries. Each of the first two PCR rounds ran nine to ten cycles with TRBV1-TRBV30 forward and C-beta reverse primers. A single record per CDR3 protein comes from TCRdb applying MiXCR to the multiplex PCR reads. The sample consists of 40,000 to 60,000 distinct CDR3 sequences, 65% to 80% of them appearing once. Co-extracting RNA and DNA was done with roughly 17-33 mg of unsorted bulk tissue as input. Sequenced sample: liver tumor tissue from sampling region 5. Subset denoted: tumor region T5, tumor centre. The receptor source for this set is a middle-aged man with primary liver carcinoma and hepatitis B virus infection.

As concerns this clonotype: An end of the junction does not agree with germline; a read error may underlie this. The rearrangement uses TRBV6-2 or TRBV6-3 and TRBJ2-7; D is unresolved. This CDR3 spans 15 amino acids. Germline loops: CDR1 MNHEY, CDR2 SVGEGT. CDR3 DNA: TGTGCCAACAGTTTGGGCTGGTCCGACTCCTACGAGCAGTGCTTC. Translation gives CANSLGWSDSYEQCF.

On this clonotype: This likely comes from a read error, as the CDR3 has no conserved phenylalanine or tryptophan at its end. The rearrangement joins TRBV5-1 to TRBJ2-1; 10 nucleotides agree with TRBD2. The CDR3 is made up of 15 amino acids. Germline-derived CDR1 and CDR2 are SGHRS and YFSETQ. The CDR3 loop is CASSLWLAGGGEQFL. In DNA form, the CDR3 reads TGCGCCAGTAGCTTGTGGTTAGCGGGAGGCGGTGAGCAGTTCTTA.

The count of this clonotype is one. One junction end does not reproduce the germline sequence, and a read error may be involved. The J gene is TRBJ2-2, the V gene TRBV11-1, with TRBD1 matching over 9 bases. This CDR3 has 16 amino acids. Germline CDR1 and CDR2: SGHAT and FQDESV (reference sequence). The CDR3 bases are TGTGCCAGCAGCATACAAGGACAGGGGAAGACCGGGAAGCTATTTTTT. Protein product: CASSIQGQGKTGKLFF.